Below, 8 T cell receptor beta chains from the same sample are listed, as sequenced in a study of T-cell memory formation after mild COVID-19. MiXCR, applied by TCRdb to the 5' RACE reads, yields one record per CDR3 protein. This repertoire shows approximately 260,000 distinct CDR3 sequences, around 15% found once; its top ten account for about a fifth. Sequenced material: PBMCs or a T cell subset sorted from them (not recorded which). The receptors stem from a young man who had mild COVID-19 (a few samples of this study predate the infection). Cell type and time point are not known.

This clonotype was seen a handful of times. V usage is TRBV5-5 and J usage is TRBJ1-5; maybe TRBD1 (6 bases). Germline V gives CDR1 SGHKS, CDR2 YYEKEE (reference sequence). The CDR3 sequence is 14 residues long. Trimming pared 1 base from V and 4 bases from J, leaving 9 bases between. In nucleotides, the CDR3 is TGTGCCAGCAGCTTGACGCAGGGGAATCAGCCCCAGCATTTT. It codes for CASSLTQGNQPQHF.

In this sample, this clonotype turned up a few times. The chain joins TRBV20-1 to TRBJ2-7; 7 nucleotides agree with TRBD1. V shed 3 bases, J shed 5 bases, and the junction held 7 bases outside the gene matches. There are 13 residues in the CDR3. CDR1 is DFQATT, CDR2 SNEGSKA, per germline (reference sequence). CDR3 sequence: CSASTQTGDEQYF. CDR3 coding DNA: TGCAGTGCTAGTACCCAAACAGGGGACGAGCAGTACTTC.

This chain joins TRBV5-1 and TRBJ1-6, with D possibly being TRBD1 (6 bases). Germline CDR1 SGHRS, CDR2 YFSETQ. The CDR3 is made up of 15 amino acids. Trimming took 0 bases from V and 6 from J, leaving 10 bases between them. The chain's CDR3 is CASSLEGQRNSPLHF. In DNA form, the CDR3 reads TGCGCCAGCAGCTTGGAGGGACAACGTAATTCACCCCTCCACTTT.

The rearrangement links TRBV12-3 or TRBV12-4 to TRBJ2-1; 9 nucleotides agree with TRBD2. Trimming took 8 bases from V and 8 from J; bases not matched to a gene: 16. The CDR3 spans 16 residues. In nucleotides, the CDR3 is TGTGCCAGCCACTGGGGGACGCCCGGGACTAGCCATGAGCAGTTCTTC. Amino acids: CASHWGTPGTSHEQFF.

V usage is TRBV4-3 and J usage is TRBJ2-1; D is unresolved. Trimming took 1 base from V and 2 from J, leaving 9 bases between them. From germline, CDR1 is LGHNA and CDR2 YSLEER. The CDR3 length is 15 residues. The CDR3 nucleotides are TGCGCCAGCAGCCAAGCCCCGGACGCCTACAATGAGCAGTTCTTC. Its protein product is CASSQAPDAYNEQFF.

The V and J genes are TRBV3-1 and TRBJ2-3; TRBD2 matches at 8 bases. Germline V CDR1 and CDR2: LGHDT, YNNKEL (reference sequence). The J segment lost 4 bases and the V segment lost 1 base, leaving 7 bases of the junction unmatched. CDR3 size: 16 residues. The CDR3 sequence: CASSQVKRGNADTQYF. CDR3 nucleotides: TGTGCCAGCAGCCAAGTGAAGCGGGGGAACGCAGATACGCAGTATTTT.

This clonotype was observed a handful of times. The rearrangement uses TRBV20-1 and TRBJ1-2, with D perhaps matching TRBD1 (6 bases). This CDR3 contains 16 residues. Trimming took 3 bases from V and 1 from J, leaving 18 bases between them. Per the germline V gene, CDR1 is DFQATT and CDR2 is SNEGSKA (reference sequence). DNA of the CDR3: TGCAGTGCTAGCGCGCTCCGGGACACATTTAACTATGGCTACACCTTC. Translation gives CSASALRDTFNYGYTF.

V and J are TRBV6-2 or TRBV6-3 and TRBJ2-1; 10 nucleotides agree with TRBD2. This CDR3 has 18 residues. V shed 7 bases and J 4 bases; nucleotides not matched to a gene: 16. Germline V lookup: CDR1 MNHEY, CDR2 SVGEGT. The chain's CDR3 is CASKSQRGGRSRYNEQFF. The CDR3 coding sequence is TGTGCCAGCAAGTCCCAGCGGGGGGGCCGCTCTCGGTACAATGAGCAGTTCTTC.